A single sample is the source of the 31 T cell receptor beta chains below, sequenced in a study of regulatory T cells in long-lasting Graves disease. Libraries of TCR beta came from iRepertoire HTBI primers plus Arm-PCR of CDR3 regions. TCRdb redid the calling of the multiplex PCR reads with MiXCR, one entry per CDR3 protein. The sample has about 430,000 distinct CDR3 sequences; approximately 16% are singletons. As for time point: newly diagnosed GD, antithyroid drugs for less than 3 months. Making the TCR library involved RNA that had been extracted from PBMCs. The same specimen was also included in a second study, on T cells in Graves' hyperthyroidism and ophthalmopathy.

The sample consisted of peripheral blood mononuclear cells (PBMCs), taken at new diagnosis, from a patient treated with antithyroid drugs. These receptors originate from a woman in her 40s with Graves disease.

This clonotype was seen a handful of times. The V gene is TRBV4-1, the J gene TRBJ2-3; 7 nucleotides match TRBD1. Looked up from germline, CDR1 is MGHRA and CDR2 is YSYEKL. CDR3 length: 14 residues. Trimming cost V 4 bases and J 2 bases; bases outside gene matches: 3. This CDR3 reads CASSPGTATDTQYF. The CDR3 nucleotides read TGCGCCAGCAGCCCCGGGACAGCCACAGATACGCAGTATTTT.

Ten or more counts support this clonotype. The chain joins TRBV9 to TRBJ2-1; 8 nucleotides align to TRBD2. The V gene end was trimmed by 2 bases and the J gene end by 0 bases; junction bases not matched to a gene: 1. CDR3 size: 15 residues. The germline gives CDR1 SGDLS, CDR2 YYNGEE. The CDR3 is CASSVSGSSYNEQFF. The CDR3 nucleotides read TGTGCCAGCAGCGTGAGCGGGAGCTCCTACAATGAGCAGTTCTTC.

This clonotype was counted many times. The chain employs TRBV9 and TRBJ1-2; D is undetermined. Germline loops: CDR1 SGDLS, CDR2 YYNGEE. The CDR3 has 15 residues. V lost 3 bases and J lost 3, with 15 bases in between. The CDR3 loop reads CASSALQYGDYGYTF. The CDR3 DNA is TGTGCCAGCAGCGCCCTCCAGTACGGAGACTATGGCTACACCTTC.

The chain is built from TRBV6-5 and TRBJ2-2; possible D gene TRBD2, 6 bases. Trimming removed 4 bases from V and 7 bases from J, with 22 bases in between. Germline loops: CDR1 MNHEY, CDR2 SVGAGI. The CDR3 length is 17 residues. CDR3 DNA: TGTGCCAGCAGTTCTCCCGGGACCCCAAACGGGGGCGGGGAGCTGTTTTTT. Translation: CASSSPGTPNGGGELFF.

V is TRBV2 and J is TRBJ2-1, with TRBD2 identical over 7 bases. The CDR3 spans 17 residues. Germline CDR1 reads SNHLY; CDR2 reads FYNNEI. The V segment lost 2 bases and the J segment 6 bases; nucleotides outside the gene matches: 13. In nucleotides, the CDR3 is TGTGCCAGCAGTGAAACGACGGGAGGAGATATGCTCAATGAGCAGTTCTTC. Protein product: CASSETTGGDMLNEQFF.

This clonotype has a count of ten or more. This chain joins TRBV11-2 and TRBJ2-3; D gene unclear. Germline V gene lookup returns CDR1 SGHAT and CDR2 FQNNGV. This CDR3 is built from 16 residues. V lost 2 bases and J 0 bases, leaving 12 bases between the germline ends. The CDR3 loop is CASSLFVVSSTDTQYF. CDR3 nucleotides: TGTGCCAGCAGCTTATTTGTGGTCAGTAGCACAGATACGCAGTATTTT.

In its sample, this clonotype was seen many times. The V and J genes are TRBV13 and TRBJ1-2, with D perhaps TRBD1 (5 bases). The V end lost 4 bases, the J end lost 1 base, and 16 bases lay between the germline ends. Germline V CDR1 and CDR2: PRHDT, FYEKMQ (reference sequence). The CDR3 runs 16 residues. In nucleotides, the CDR3 is TGTGCCAGCAGCTCCAGCGATACGGGGCTTAACTATGGCTACACCTTC. It translates to CASSSSDTGLNYGYTF.

This clonotype occurred many times. The chain recombines TRBV6-2 or TRBV6-3 with TRBJ1-5, with D possibly being TRBD1 (5 bases). The length of the CDR3 is 15 residues. V lost 5 bases and J 4 bases, leaving 15 bases between the germline ends. Germline CDR1 MNHEY, CDR2 SVGEGT. The CDR3 DNA is TGTGCCAGCAGTGGGGATGCAGGGTCAAATCAGCCCCAGCATTTT. Translated: CASSGDAGSNQPQHF.

This clonotype showed up many times. The gene calls are TRBV3-1 and TRBJ2-7, with D perhaps TRBD1 (5 bases). Germline CDR1 reads LGHDT; CDR2 reads YNNKEL (reference sequence). The length of the CDR3 is 14 residues. The V end was cut by 1 base, the J end by 2 bases, with 9 bases between. In nucleotides, the CDR3 is TGTGCCAGCAGCCAAGGGGCAGGGACCTACGAGCAGTACTTC. Translating it yields CASSQGAGTYEQYF.

The rearrangement joins TRBV2 to TRBJ2-7; tentative D call: TRBD2 (7 bases). The CDR3 spans 15 residues. Between the trimmed V and J ends, which lost 4 bases and 1 base, there was a span of 14 bases. Germline-derived CDR1 and CDR2 are SNHLY and FYNNEI. CDR3 nucleotide sequence: TGTGCCAGCAGTGGGGGGCGGGAGACTTCCTACGAGCAGTACTTC. Its translation: CASSGGRETSYEQYF.

The CDR3 DNA reads TGTGCCAGCAGCCTGGGGGACAGTGCCACAGATACGCAGTATTTT. Amino acid sequence: CASSLGDSATDTQYF. The chain links TRBV28 to TRBJ2-3; TRBD1 aligns across 7 bases. The CDR3 contains 15 residues. Germline CDR1 reads MDHEN; CDR2 reads SYDVKM. Germline trimming cut 6 bases from V and 2 bases from J; bases unmatched to any gene: 8.

Many counts were recorded for this clonotype. The rearrangement uses TRBV12-3 or TRBV12-4 and TRBJ2-7, with a weak D call TRBD2 (6 bases). The CDR3 covers 15 residues. V lost 2 bases to trimming and J lost 2 bases, with 13 bases between them. The CDR3 loop reads CASSLNLGGAYEQYF. DNA of the CDR3: TGTGCCAGCAGTTTAAATTTGGGGGGTGCCTACGAGCAGTACTTC.

This clonotype has at least ten counts. This chain joins TRBV28 and TRBJ1-4; 8 bases align to TRBD1. V gave up 5 bases and J gave up 7 bases; unmatched junction bases: 9. The CDR3 totals 15 residues. Looked up from germline, CDR1 is MDHEN and CDR2 is SYDVKM. Here the CDR3 reads CASSGQGQPSEKLFF. The CDR3 DNA is TGTGCCAGCAGTGGACAGGGACAACCTTCTGAAAAACTGTTTTTT.

This clonotype was observed at least ten times. The chain links TRBV11-2 to TRBJ2-5; 8 bases are shared with TRBD1. The V gene's germline CDR1 is SGHAT and CDR2 FQNNGV. The V gene end was trimmed by 0 bases and the J gene end by 5 bases; junction bases not matched to a gene: 5. The CDR3 length is 15 residues. The CDR3 protein is CASSLDGQGGETQYF. In DNA form, the CDR3 reads TGTGCCAGCAGCTTAGACGGACAGGGCGGGGAGACCCAGTACTTC.

There are many counts of this clonotype. The chain carries TRBV7-6 and TRBJ1-6; possible D gene TRBD1, 5 bases. Germline V lookup: CDR1 SGHVS, CDR2 FNYEAQ. This CDR3 has 16 amino acids. V lost 5 bases, J lost 10 bases, and 21 bases lay in between. The CDR3 loop reads CASSASGWDRSSPLHF. CDR3 bases: TGTGCCAGCAGCGCCTCGGGGTGGGACCGAAGCTCACCCCTCCACTTT. The variable domain in full, completed from reference TRBV7-6 and TRBJ1-6, reads GAGVSQSPRYKVTKRGQDVALRCDPISGHVSLYWYRQALGQGPEFLTYFNYEAQQDKSGLPNDRFSAERPEGSISTLTIQRTEQRDSAMYRCASSASGWDRSSPLHFGNGTRLTVT.

A word on this clonotype: A read error may produce the germline difference seen at one junction end. The chain is built from TRBV28 and TRBJ2-7, with D maybe TRBD1 (6 bases). The CDR3 is 13 amino acids. Germline-derived CDR1 and CDR2 are MDHEN and SYDVKM. The CDR3 is CAGSLGTSLGSNF. CDR3 DNA sequence: TGTGCCGGCAGTTTAGGGACATCTTTGGGCAGCAACTTC.

The chain has TRBV6-1 and TRBJ1-5; tentative D call: TRBD1 (5 bases). The ends were cut back, 6 bases at V and 0 bases at J, with 18 bases in the middle. The CDR3 runs to 17 residues. Germline assignment: CDR1 MNHNS and CDR2 SASEGT. CDR3: CASRPPQGRYSNQPQHF. The CDR3 coding sequence is TGTGCCAGCAGACCTCCTCAGGGACGGTATAGCAATCAGCCCCAGCATTTT.

CDR3 amino acids: CASSTLLGLEAYEQYF. CDR3 coding DNA: TGTGCCAGTAGTACCCTCCTGGGACTCGAGGCCTACGAGCAGTACTTC. The chain employs TRBV19 and TRBJ2-7; D is possibly TRBD2 (6 bases). The CDR3 covers 16 residues. Germline V lookup: CDR1 LNHDA, CDR2 SQIVND (reference sequence). V gave up 4 bases and J gave up 2 bases, with 18 bases separating them.

This clonotype was observed at least ten times. V gene TRBV20-1 combines with J gene TRBJ2-1; a possible D gene is TRBD2 (6 bases). This CDR3 contains 16 residues. Germline CDR1 and CDR2: DFQATT and SNEGSKA (reference sequence). The V end lost 1 base, the J end lost 0 bases, and 13 bases lay between the germline ends. For the CDR3, the DNA is TGCAGTGCTAGAGTTCTGTCGGGAGACTCCTACAATGAGCAGTTCTTC. It specifies CSARVLSGDSYNEQFF.

This clonotype was recorded many times. The rearrangement links TRBV12-3 or TRBV12-4 to TRBJ2-1, with 11 positions matching TRBD2. The CDR3 is 16 residues long. The junction had 7 bases not matched to a gene; V was cut back by 5 bases and J by 4 bases. The CDR3 coding sequence is TGTGCCAGCAGTCCCGTAGCGGGAGGGATTTACAATGAGCAGTTCTTC. Translated, it gives CASSPVAGGIYNEQFF.

This clonotype was found many times. V gene TRBV28 combines with J gene TRBJ1-4, with D possibly being TRBD1 (5 bases). The CDR3 runs 15 residues. Germline assignment: CDR1 MDHEN and CDR2 SYDVKM. The V and J ends lost 5 bases and 3 bases respectively, with 13 bases between them. As DNA, the CDR3 is TGTGCCAGCAGTCCCCCCGGGGGAGCTAATGAAAAACTGTTTTTT. This gives the protein CASSPPGGANEKLFF.

Only a few counts were recorded for this clonotype. V and J are TRBV7-3 and TRBJ2-1; TRBD1 or TRBD2 may be the D gene (5 bases each). The V gene lost 7 bases and the J gene lost 0 bases, with 10 bases spanning the gap. The CDR3 loop spans 14 amino acids. CDR1 is SGHTA and CDR2 is FQGTGA in the germline V gene. The CDR3 region is CASKWDPSYNEQFF. CDR3 in DNA: TGTGCCAGCAAATGGGACCCCTCCTACAATGAGCAGTTCTTC.

This clonotype was observed a few times. The J gene is TRBJ2-1, the V gene TRBV5-1; the match to TRBD1 covers 7 bases. The V and J ends lost 0 bases and 3 bases, in that order; junction bases with no gene match: 3. This CDR3 has 15 residues. CDR1 is SGHRS, CDR2 YFSETQ, per germline. CDR3 DNA sequence: TGCGCCAGCAGCTTGGCTCAGGGGGACTACAATGAGCAGTTCTTC. Encoded protein: CASSLAQGDYNEQFF.

This rearrangement joins TRBV30 to TRBJ1-3; D remains unclear. The CDR3 loop spans 14 amino acids. CDR1 GTSNPN and CDR2 SVGIG come from the germline V gene (reference sequence). The ends were cut back, 2 bases at V and 0 bases at J, with 8 bases in the middle. CDR3 sequence: CAWSLGSSGNTIYF. The CDR3 DNA reads TGTGCCTGGAGTTTGGGGAGCTCTGGAAACACCATATATTTT.

The chain links TRBV11-3 to TRBJ2-7; maybe TRBD2 (6 bases). From germline, CDR1 is SGHNT and CDR2 YENEEA. Trimming stripped 0 bases from V and 0 bases from J, with 15 bases between. The CDR3 length is 17 residues. CDR3 DNA: TGTGCCAGCAGCTTAGATCTAAATGGGACTCTCTCCTACGAGCAGTACTTC. Translated: CASSLDLNGTLSYEQYF.

This clonotype was picked up many times. The V call is TRBV7-3, the J call TRBJ2-2; 7 nucleotides line up with TRBD1. CDR1 SGHTA and CDR2 FQGTGA come from the germline V gene. V was clipped by 6 bases and J by 0 bases; unmatched bases: 7. CDR3 length: 16 residues. CDR3 in amino acids: CASSKTGTANTGELFF. CDR3 nucleotides: TGTGCCAGCAGTAAAACCGGGACAGCGAACACCGGGGAGCTGTTTTTT.

In this sample, this clonotype turned up many times. The rearrangement joins TRBV12-3 or TRBV12-4 to TRBJ1-3; tentative D call: TRBD1 (5 bases). V gave up 5 bases and J gave up 4 bases, with 15 bases separating them. The CDR3 extends over 15 amino acids. CDR3 coding DNA: TGTGCCAGCAGTCCGGACACGACTTTAGGAAACACCATATATTTT. Protein product: CASSPDTTLGNTIYF.

This clonotype has ten or more counts. V usage is TRBV29-1 and J usage is TRBJ2-5; 15 bases are a match to TRBD2. CDR3 size: 15 residues. Germline-derived CDR1 and CDR2 are SQVTM and ANQGSEA. J lost 5 bases, V lost 4 bases, and 5 bases had no gene match. The CDR3 protein is CSVAPGLAGGETQYF. In DNA, the CDR3 is TGCAGCGTTGCCCCCGGACTAGCGGGAGGGGAGACCCAGTACTTC.

This clonotype was observed a few times. The chain has TRBV19 and TRBJ2-7; 9 nucleotides line up with TRBD2. V lost 7 bases, J lost 3 bases, and 10 bases stayed unmatched. The CDR3 spans 15 residues. Germline V gene sequence: CDR1 LNHDA, CDR2 SQIVND (reference sequence). CDR3 sequence (DNA): TGTGCCAGTAAGAGGCGGGAGGGCCGGGACTACGAGCAGTACTTC. Its protein is CASKRREGRDYEQYF.

This clonotype was recorded once. This sequence may be a read error, since a much larger clone differs from it by one base. The rearrangement links TRBV20-1 to TRBJ2-7, with 10 bases identical to TRBD1. Per germline, CDR1 DFQATT and CDR2 SNEGSKA (reference sequence). With V trimmed by 5 bases and J by 7 bases, 8 bases remained unmatched. This CDR3 region has 13 residues. Here the CDR3 reads CSAPGTGAHEQYF. In nucleotides, the CDR3 is TGCAGTGCTCCCGGGACAGGGGCCCATGAGCAGTACTTC.

The genes are TRBV9 and TRBJ2-1; possible D gene TRBD1, 7 bases. Germline loops: CDR1 SGDLS, CDR2 YYNGEE. V lost 7 bases, J lost 6 bases, and 17 bases lay in between. The CDR3 consists of 14 residues. For the CDR3, the DNA is TGTGCCAGCGCCCGGAGGGGGCCGAGCAATGAGCAGTTCTTC. This translates into CASARRGPSNEQFF.